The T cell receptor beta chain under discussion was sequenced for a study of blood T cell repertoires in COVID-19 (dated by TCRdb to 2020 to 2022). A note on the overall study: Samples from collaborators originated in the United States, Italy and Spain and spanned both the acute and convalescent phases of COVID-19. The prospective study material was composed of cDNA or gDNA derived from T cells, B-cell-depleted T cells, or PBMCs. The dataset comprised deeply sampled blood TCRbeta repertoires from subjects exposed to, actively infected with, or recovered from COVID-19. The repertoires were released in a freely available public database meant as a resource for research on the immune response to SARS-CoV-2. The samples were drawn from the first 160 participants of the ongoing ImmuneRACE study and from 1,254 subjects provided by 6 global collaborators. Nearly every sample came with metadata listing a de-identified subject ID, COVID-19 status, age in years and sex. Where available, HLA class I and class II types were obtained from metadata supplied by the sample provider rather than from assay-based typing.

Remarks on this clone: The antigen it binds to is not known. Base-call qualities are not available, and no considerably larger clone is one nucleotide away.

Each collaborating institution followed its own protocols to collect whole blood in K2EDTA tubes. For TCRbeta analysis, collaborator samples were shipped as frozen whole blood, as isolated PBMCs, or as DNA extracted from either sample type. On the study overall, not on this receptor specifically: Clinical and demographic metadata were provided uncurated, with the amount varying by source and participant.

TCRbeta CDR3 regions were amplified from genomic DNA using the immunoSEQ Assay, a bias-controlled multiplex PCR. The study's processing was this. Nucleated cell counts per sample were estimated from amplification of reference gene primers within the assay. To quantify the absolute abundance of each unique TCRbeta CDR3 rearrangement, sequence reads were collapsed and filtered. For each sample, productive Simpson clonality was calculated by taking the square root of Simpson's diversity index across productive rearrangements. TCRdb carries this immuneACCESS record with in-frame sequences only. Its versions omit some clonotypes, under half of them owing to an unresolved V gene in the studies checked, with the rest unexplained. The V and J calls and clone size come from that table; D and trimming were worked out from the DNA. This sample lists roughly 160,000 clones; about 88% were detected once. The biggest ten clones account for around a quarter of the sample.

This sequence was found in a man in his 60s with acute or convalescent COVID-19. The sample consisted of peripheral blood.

The CDR3 amino acid sequence is: CASSLSGRGGGNTIYF. The nucleotide sequence is TGTGCCAGCAGTTTATCTGGGAGGGGTGGTGGAAACACCATATATTTT. The chain couples TRBV27 to TRBJ1-3; the D gene is possibly TRBD1, with 5 bases matching. For CDR1 and CDR2, the germline V gene (reference sequence) lists MNHEY and SMNVEV. Trimming at the junction amounts to 0 bases on V and 3 bases on J, and the germline ends lie 12 bases apart. From the cysteine through the phenylalanine, the CDR3 covers 16 amino acids. Kept here is only the CDR3 DNA, which spans 48 bases and is read in frame from base 1.